The clone carrying this T cell receptor beta chain was counted once. Assay used: immunoSEQ multiplex PCR; TCRdb lists only in-frame clones, some missing. The data hold under 2.5 million clones, with approximately 90% observed a single time. This CDR3 has 18 amino acids. Trimming took off 0 bases at V and 10 bases at J, with 26 bases between the two ends. Germline V lookup: CDR1 SGHRS, CDR2 YFSETQ. This sample was included in a study of shared clonotypes between healthy human individuals. This clonotype was obtained from a man between 18 and 35 years old in good health. Some clones in this sample may be carry-over from other donors' samples. The chain recombines TRBV5-1 with TRBJ2-1; no reliable D call. Sequencing was done on a sample of naive CD4+ T cells from PBMCs. Stated subset: CD45RA+ positively selected. CDR3 residues: CASSLGWVLATYRREQFF. The CDR3 nucleotides are TGCGCCAGCAGCTTGGGATGGGTCTTGGCTACCTACCGTAGGGAGCAGTTCTTC.